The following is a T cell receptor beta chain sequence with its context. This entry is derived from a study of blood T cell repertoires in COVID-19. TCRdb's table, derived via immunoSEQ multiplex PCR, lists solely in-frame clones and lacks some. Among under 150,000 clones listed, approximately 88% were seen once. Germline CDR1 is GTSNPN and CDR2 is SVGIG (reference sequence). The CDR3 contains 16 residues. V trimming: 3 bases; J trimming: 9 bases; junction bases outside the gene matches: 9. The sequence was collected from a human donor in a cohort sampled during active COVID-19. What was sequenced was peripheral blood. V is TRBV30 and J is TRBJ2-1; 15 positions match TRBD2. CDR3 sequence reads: CAWSQGLAGGPGEQFF. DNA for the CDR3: TGTGCCTGGAGCCAAGGACTAGCGGGGGGGCCGGGTGAGCAGTTCTTC.